Below, 15 T cell receptor beta chains from the same sample are listed, as sequenced in a study of siplizumab effects on memory and regulatory T cells. Using immunoSEQ multiplex PCR, the repertoire was profiled, and TCRdb retains in-frame clones only, with some absent. The table records some 100,000 clones, over 95% of them present only once. The specimen sequenced was naive CD4+ T cells sorted from blood. All receptors come from a human donor in good health.

The CDR3: CASSLGAASYNSPLHF. CDR3 nucleotide sequence: TGCGCCAGCAGCTTGGGGGCGGCCTCCTATAATTCACCCCTCCACTTT. The J gene is TRBJ1-6, the V gene TRBV5-1; D remains unclear. The CDR3 is made up of 16 amino acids. Trimming cost V 0 bases and J 0 bases, with 7 bases left between them. The germline gives CDR1 SGHRS, CDR2 YFSETQ.

The V and J genes are TRBV12-5 and TRBJ1-5; D perhaps matches TRBD1 (5 bases). Trimming removed 6 bases from V and 3 bases from J, with 21 bases in between. CDR1 is LGHNT, CDR2 FRNRAP, per germline. The CDR3 has 17 residues. Here the CDR3 DNA reads TGTGCTAGTGGCACCCGTACAGGACTCTGCGCCAATCAGCCCCAGCATTTT. Its protein product is CASGTRTGLCANQPQHF. Full variable domain (outside the CDR3, taken from reference TRBV12-5 and TRBJ1-5): DARVTQTPRHKVTEMGQEVTMRCQPILGHNTVFWYRQTMMQGLELLAYFRNRAPLDDSGMPKDRFSAEMPDATLATLKIQPSEPRDSAVYFCASGTRTGLCANQPQHFGDGTRLSIL.

The chain employs TRBV14 and TRBJ1-2; 9 bases match TRBD1. The CDR3 has 17 residues. The junction had 9 bases not matched to a gene; V was cut back by 0 bases and J by 4 bases. Germline V gene lookup returns CDR1 SGHDN and CDR2 FVKESK. As DNA, the CDR3 is TGTGCCAGCAGCCAAGATCTTGTAACAGGGGGCAGCTATGGCTACACCTTC. It specifies CASSQDLVTGGSYGYTF.

The chain carries TRBV11-2 and TRBJ1-1; no definite D call. Germline loops: CDR1 SGHAT, CDR2 FQNNGV. The CDR3 spans 13 residues. Trimming took off 5 bases at V and 1 base at J, with 8 bases between the two ends. CDR3 nucleotide sequence: TGTGCCAGCAGCCAAGCGTGGAACACTGAAGCTTTCTTT. It codes for CASSQAWNTEAFF.

J is TRBJ1-1 and V is TRBV11-2; tentative D call: TRBD1 (6 bases). Germline CDR1 is SGHAT and CDR2 is FQNNGV. Trimming removed 0 bases at V and 10 bases at J, with 9 bases between. The CDR3 covers 12 residues. Here the CDR3 reads CASSLEGGGAFF. The CDR3 bases are TGTGCCAGCAGCTTAGAAGGAGGGGGAGCTTTCTTT.

The V call is TRBV5-4, the J call TRBJ2-1, with 9 bases lining up with TRBD2. CDR1 and CDR2 (germline): SGHNT, YYREEE (reference sequence). Unmatched junction bases numbered 4, after V lost 5 bases and J lost 1 base. The CDR3 loop spans 15 amino acids. CDR3 residues: CASSLSGGSYNEQFF. In DNA, the CDR3 is TGTGCCAGCAGTCTTAGCGGGGGTTCCTACAATGAGCAGTTCTTC. The entire variable domain, with the rest obtained from reference TRBV5-4 and TRBJ2-1, is as follows: ETGVTQSPTHLIKTRGQQVTLRCSSQSGHNTVSWYQQALGQGPQFIFQYYREEENGRGNFPPRFSGLQFPNYSSELNVNALELDDSALYLCASSLSGGSYNEQFFGPGTRLTVL.

This chain connects TRBV7-2 to TRBJ2-2; D remains ambiguous. The germline CDR1 and CDR2 sequences are SGHTA and FQGNSA. CDR3 length: 16 amino acids. V was shortened by 5 bases and J by 6 bases, with 19 bases between the two germline ends. CDR3 coding DNA: TGTGCCAGCAGCCCTCGGGCGCGTACTTGGGCCGGGGAGCTGTTTTTT. Residues: CASSPRARTWAGELFF.

This clone was recorded only once. For the CDR3, the DNA is TGTGCCAGCAGCGTAGTGGCGGGGGGAAATAAAGGGGAGCAGTACTTC. Translating gives CASSVVAGGNKGEQYF. The chain uses TRBV9 and TRBJ2-7; 8 bases match TRBD2. Trimming cost V 0 bases and J 7 bases; bases outside gene matches: 12. CDR1 is SGDLS, CDR2 YYNGEE, per germline. The CDR3 totals 16 residues.

The chain employs TRBV18 and TRBJ1-5, with D uncertain. Germline V CDR1 and CDR2: KGHSH, LQKENI. V was cut by 6 bases and J by 3 bases, with 12 bases left in between. The CDR3 is made up of 14 amino acids. The CDR3 region is CASSLDRINQPQHF. The CDR3 DNA follows: TGTGCCAGCTCCCTTGACCGAATCAATCAGCCCCAGCATTTT.

The chain joins TRBV5-1 to TRBJ2-5, with TRBD2 identical over 8 bases. CDR1 and CDR2 (germline): SGHRS, YFSETQ. This CDR3 has 16 amino acids. After removal of 1 base from V and 4 bases from J, the junction contained 9 bases not matched to a gene. CDR3: CASSLTSGFTPETQYF. DNA for the CDR3: TGCGCCAGCAGCTTGACTAGCGGATTTACTCCAGAGACCCAGTACTTC.

J is TRBJ2-2 and V is TRBV6-1; D gene unclear. The CDR3 is made up of 15 amino acids. Germline-derived CDR1 and CDR2 are MNHNS and SASEGT. V lost 8 bases and J lost 3, with 16 bases in between. The CDR3 is CASQGRASDTGELFF. The CDR3 DNA reads as TGTGCCAGCCAAGGCCGGGCCTCGGACACCGGGGAGCTGTTTTTT.

The chain recombines TRBV19 with TRBJ1-2; 9 nucleotides line up with TRBD1. The CDR3 loop spans 15 amino acids. Germline lookup yields CDR1 LNHDA and CDR2 SQIVND (reference sequence). J was trimmed by 4 bases and V by 10 bases; bases with no gene match: 13. The CDR3 sequence: CATETPTGGGYGYTF. CDR3 DNA: TGTGCCACCGAAACTCCGACAGGGGGGGGCTATGGCTACACCTTC.

The chain employs TRBV27 and TRBJ2-7, with D tentatively TRBD1 (7 bases). CDR3 length equals 13 residues. Between the trimmed V and J ends, which lost 7 bases and 4 bases, there was a span of 14 bases. Per germline, CDR1 MNHEY and CDR2 SMNVEV (reference sequence). CDR3 coding DNA: TGTGCCAGCACCCGGACAGGAGGGTACGAGCAGTACTTC. Translating it yields CASTRTGGYEQYF.

The chain combines TRBV6-1 with TRBJ1-3; unclear D gene. The V end lost 8 bases, the J end lost 0 bases, and 5 bases lay between the germline ends. The CDR3 is 12 residues long. CDR1 is MNHNS, CDR2 SASEGT, per germline. The CDR3 protein is CASDSSGNTIYF. Written as DNA, the CDR3 is TGTGCCAGCGATAGCTCTGGAAACACCATATATTTT.

This sequence joins TRBV7-2 and TRBJ1-1, with no clear D. V lost 3 bases and J lost 1, with 6 bases in between. CDR1 SGHTA and CDR2 FQGNSA come from the germline V gene. The CDR3 is made up of 13 amino acids. The CDR3: CASSFAGNTEAFF. The DNA of the CDR3 is TGTGCCAGCAGCTTCGCCGGGAACACTGAAGCTTTCTTT.